This TCR beta chain stems from a study of blood T cell repertoires in COVID-19. Background on the study: The cDNA or gDNA used as material had been derived from T cells, B-cell-depleted T cells, or PBMCs.

Original analysis: Reference gene primer amplification in the assay estimated nucleated cell counts. Clones were read by immunoSEQ multiplex PCR, and TCRdb kept only the in-frame ones, dropping some. D and trimming come from the DNA, and the V and J calls and clone size come from that table. This sample has about 19,000 clones; approximately 88% occur once, and the top ten carry 3% to 3.5%. The CDR3 is 14 amino acids. CDR1 and CDR2 from the germline V gene are SGHNT and YENEEA. Trimming removed 5 bases at V and 3 bases at J, with 11 bases between. This sequence joins TRBV11-3 and TRBJ2-1; D is unclear. The receptor was isolated from a human donor in a cohort sampled during active COVID-19. The sequenced sample consisted of peripheral blood. In DNA, the CDR3 is TGTGCCAGCAGCGAATCGGTTTTCTACAATGAGCAGTTCTTC. This sequence encodes CASSESVFYNEQFF.